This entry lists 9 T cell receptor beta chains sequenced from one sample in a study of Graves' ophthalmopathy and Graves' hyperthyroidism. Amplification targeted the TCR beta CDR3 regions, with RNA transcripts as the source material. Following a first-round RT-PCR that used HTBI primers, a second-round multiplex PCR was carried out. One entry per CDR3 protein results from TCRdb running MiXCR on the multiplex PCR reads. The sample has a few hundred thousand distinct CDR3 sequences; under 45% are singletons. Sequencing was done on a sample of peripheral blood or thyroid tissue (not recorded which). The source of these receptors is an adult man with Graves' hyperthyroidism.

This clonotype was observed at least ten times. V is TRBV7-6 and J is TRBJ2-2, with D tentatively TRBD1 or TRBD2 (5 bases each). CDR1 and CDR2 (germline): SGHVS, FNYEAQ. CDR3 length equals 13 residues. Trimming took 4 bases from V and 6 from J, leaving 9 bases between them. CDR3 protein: CASSWGYAGELFF. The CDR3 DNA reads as TGTGCCAGCAGCTGGGGGTATGCCGGGGAGCTGTTTTTT.

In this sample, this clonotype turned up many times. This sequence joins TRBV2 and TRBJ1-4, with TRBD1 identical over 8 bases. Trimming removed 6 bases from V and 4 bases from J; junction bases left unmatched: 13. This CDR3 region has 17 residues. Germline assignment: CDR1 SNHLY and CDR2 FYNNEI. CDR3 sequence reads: CASRAGTGGKVNEKLFF. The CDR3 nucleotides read TGTGCCAGCAGGGCCGGGACAGGCGGCAAAGTTAATGAAAAACTGTTTTTT.

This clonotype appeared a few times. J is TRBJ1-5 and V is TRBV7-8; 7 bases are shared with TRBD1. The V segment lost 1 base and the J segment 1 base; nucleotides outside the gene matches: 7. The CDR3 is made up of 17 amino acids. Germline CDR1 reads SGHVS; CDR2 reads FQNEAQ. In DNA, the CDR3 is TGTGCCAGCAGCTTAGGACAGGGTATTAGAAGCAATCAGCCCCAGCATTTT. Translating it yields CASSLGQGIRSNQPQHF.

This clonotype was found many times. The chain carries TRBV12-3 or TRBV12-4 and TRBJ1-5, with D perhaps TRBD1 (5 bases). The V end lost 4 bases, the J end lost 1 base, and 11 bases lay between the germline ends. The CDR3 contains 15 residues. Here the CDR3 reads CASSSRQISNQPQHF. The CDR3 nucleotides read TGTGCCAGCAGTTCCCGACAGATAAGCAATCAGCCCCAGCATTTT.

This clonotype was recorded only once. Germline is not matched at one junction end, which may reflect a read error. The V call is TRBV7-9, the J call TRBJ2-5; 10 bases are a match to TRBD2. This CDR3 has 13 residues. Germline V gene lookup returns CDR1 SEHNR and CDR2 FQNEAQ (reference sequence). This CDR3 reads CASSGGVGETQYF. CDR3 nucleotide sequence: TGTGCTAGCAGCGGGGGGGTGGGAGAGACCCAGTACTTC.

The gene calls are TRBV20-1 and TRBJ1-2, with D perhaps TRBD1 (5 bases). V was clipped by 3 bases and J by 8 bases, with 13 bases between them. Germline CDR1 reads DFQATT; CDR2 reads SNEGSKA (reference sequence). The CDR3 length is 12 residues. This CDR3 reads CSASRDSGGYTF. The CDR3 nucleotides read TGCAGTGCTAGTAGGGACTCGGGGGGCTACACCTTC.

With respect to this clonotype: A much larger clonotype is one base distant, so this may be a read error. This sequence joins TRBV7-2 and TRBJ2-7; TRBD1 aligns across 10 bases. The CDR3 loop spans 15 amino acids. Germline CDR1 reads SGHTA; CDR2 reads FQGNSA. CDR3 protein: CANSPGTGVIYEQYF. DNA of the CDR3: TGTGCCAACAGCCCGGGGACAGGGGTCATCTACGAGCAGTACTTC.

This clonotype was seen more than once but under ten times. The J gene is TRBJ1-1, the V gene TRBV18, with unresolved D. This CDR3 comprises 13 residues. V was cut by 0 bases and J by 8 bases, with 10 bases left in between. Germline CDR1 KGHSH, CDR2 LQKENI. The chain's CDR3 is CASSPPATREAFF. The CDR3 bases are TGTGCCAGCTCACCACCAGCGACCAGGGAAGCTTTCTTT.

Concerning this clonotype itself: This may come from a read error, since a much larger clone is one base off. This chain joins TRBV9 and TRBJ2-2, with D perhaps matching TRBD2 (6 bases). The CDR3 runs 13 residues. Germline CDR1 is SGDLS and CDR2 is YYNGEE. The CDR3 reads CASSLMGGGEPFF. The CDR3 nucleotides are TGTGCCAGCAGTTTAATGGGCGGCGGGGAGCCGTTTTTT.